Shown below are 13 T cell receptor beta chains from a single sample sequenced in a study of blood T cell repertoires in COVID-19. Generated by immunoSEQ multiplex PCR, the TCRdb table keeps only in-frame clones and is missing some. The sample records 200,000 to 250,000 clones, around 90% being singletons. Sequencing was performed on PBMCs or T cells enriched from blood (not recorded which). Source of these receptors: a man aged 25-45 years who had been exposed to COVID-19.

V is TRBV2 and J is TRBJ2-3; D ambiguous. V gave up 10 bases and J gave up 6 bases, with 8 bases separating them. CDR3 length: 10 residues. Germline V gene data show CDR1 as SNHLY and CDR2 as FYNNEI. CDR3 sequence: CANRVDTQYF. The CDR3, as DNA: TGTGCCAACCGCGTGGATACGCAGTATTTT.

This chain uses TRBV27 with TRBJ1-2; D may be TRBD1 (6 bases). Looked up from germline, CDR1 is MNHEY and CDR2 is SMNVEV (reference sequence). The germline V and J ends were trimmed by 7 bases and 7 bases, with 19 bases remaining between them. The CDR3 contains 14 residues. The CDR3 protein is CASTGLLGTSGYTF. CDR3 coding DNA: TGTGCCAGCACCGGACTTCTCGGGACATCTGGCTACACCTTC.

The rearrangement links TRBV9 to TRBJ1-1; 9 positions match TRBD1. Unmatched junction bases numbered 11, after V lost 4 bases and J lost 1 base. The CDR3 extends over 17 amino acids. In germline, CDR1 is SGDLS, CDR2 YYNGEE. The CDR3 nucleotides read TGTGCCAGCAGCTTCAGACTACAGGGGGCTCGGAACACTGAAGCTTTCTTT. Amino acid sequence: CASSFRLQGARNTEAFF. The full variable domain, in which reference TRBV9 and TRBJ1-1 provide the parts outside the CDR3, is DSGVTQTPKHLITATGQRVTLRCSPRSGDLSVYWYQQSLDQGLQFLIQYYNGEERAKGNILERFSAQQFPDLHSELNLSSLELGDSALYFCASSFRLQGARNTEAFFGQGTRLTVV.

The chain has TRBV4-1 and TRBJ1-1; 8 nucleotides agree with TRBD1. V gave up 3 bases and J gave up 2 bases; unmatched junction bases: 5. This CDR3 contains 15 residues. CDR1 is MGHRA and CDR2 is YSYEKL in the germline V gene. CDR3 in amino acids: CASSHLGTGNTEAFF. CDR3 DNA sequence: TGCGCCAGCAGCCATCTCGGGACAGGAAACACTGAAGCTTTCTTT.

V usage is TRBV11-2 and J usage is TRBJ1-1, with D possibly matching TRBD1 (5 bases). V lost 0 bases and J lost 11, with 13 bases in between. Germline CDR1 and CDR2: SGHAT and FQNNGV. The CDR3 is made up of 13 amino acids. In DNA, the CDR3 is TGTGCCAGCAGCTTAGATAGGGGAAATCGGGCTTTCTTT. It codes for CASSLDRGNRAFF.

The CDR3 coding sequence is TGTGCCAGCTGTCGGGGGGCTAGCTCCTACGAGCAGTACTTC. Its protein is CASCRGASSYEQYF. The gene calls are TRBV6-5 and TRBJ2-7, with a tentative D call TRBD2 (7 bases). The germline V gene encodes CDR1 MNHEY and CDR2 SVGAGI. The V gene lost 8 bases and the J gene lost 0 bases, with 14 bases spanning the gap. This CDR3 is built from 14 residues.

This chain joins TRBV3-1 (or the pseudogene TRBV3-2) and TRBJ2-2; TRBD2 matches 8 bases. V lost 3 bases and J lost 6; bases outside the gene matches: 3. The CDR3 is 14 residues long. CDR1 and CDR2 (germline): LGHDT, YNNKEL (reference sequence). Written as DNA, the CDR3 is TGTGCCAGCAGCCATGGACTAGCCCCCGGGGAGCTGTTTTTT. Its translation: CASSHGLAPGELFF.

The V gene is TRBV9, the J gene TRBJ2-7; 11 nucleotides align to TRBD1. The CDR3 is made up of 14 amino acids. The ends lost 9 bases at V and 7 bases at J; junction bases unmatched: 12. CDR1 and CDR2 from the germline V gene are SGDLS and YYNGEE. This chain's CDR3 is CAIILGQGVGEQYF. The DNA for the CDR3 is TGTGCCATTATCCTGGGACAGGGGGTGGGGGAGCAGTACTTC.

V usage is TRBV3-1 (or the pseudogene TRBV3-2) and J usage is TRBJ1-2; D is unresolved. Trimming cost V 3 bases and J 4 bases, with 9 bases left between them. CDR3 length equals 13 residues. Germline CDR1 and CDR2: LGHDT and YNNKEL (reference sequence). CDR3 region: CASSQIGAYGYTF. CDR3 DNA: TGTGCCAGCAGCCAGATAGGAGCCTATGGCTACACCTTC.

V and J are TRBV19 and TRBJ1-6; no clear D. Looked up from germline, CDR1 is LNHDA and CDR2 is SQIVND (reference sequence). This CDR3 region has 14 residues. The V end was cut by 4 bases, the J end by 5 bases, with 9 bases between. The CDR3 reads CASSTTLDNSPLHF. The CDR3 DNA reads TGTGCCAGTAGTACGACACTGGATAATTCACCCCTCCACTTT.

The chain has TRBV12-3 or TRBV12-4 and TRBJ1-2, with D possibly being TRBD1 (5 bases). The CDR3 is 13 residues long. Trimming left V 6 bases short and J 1 base short, with 9 bases between. The CDR3 sequence: CASSQGNNYGYTF. CDR3 DNA sequence: TGTGCCAGCAGCCAGGGAAATAACTATGGCTACACCTTC.

The chain carries TRBV19 and TRBJ2-3; 10 bases are shared with TRBD2. V was clipped by 11 bases and J by 4 bases; unmatched bases: 9. Germline assignment: CDR1 LNHDA and CDR2 SQIVND (reference sequence). The CDR3 loop spans 14 amino acids. CDR3 coding DNA: TGTGCCGTGGGAGCGGGGGGGCGAGCAGATACGCAGTATTTT. It specifies CAVGAGGRADTQYF.

The gene calls are TRBV2 and TRBJ1-1, with 8 nucleotides matching TRBD1. The length of the CDR3 is 17 residues. V lost 5 bases, J lost 7 bases, and 18 bases stayed unmatched. The V gene's germline CDR1 is SNHLY and CDR2 FYNNEI. The DNA of the CDR3 is TGTGCCAGCAGTCTCCCCGCAGGGGGCGGCGGTAGGATTGAAGCTTTCTTT. As protein: CASSLPAGGGGRIEAFF.